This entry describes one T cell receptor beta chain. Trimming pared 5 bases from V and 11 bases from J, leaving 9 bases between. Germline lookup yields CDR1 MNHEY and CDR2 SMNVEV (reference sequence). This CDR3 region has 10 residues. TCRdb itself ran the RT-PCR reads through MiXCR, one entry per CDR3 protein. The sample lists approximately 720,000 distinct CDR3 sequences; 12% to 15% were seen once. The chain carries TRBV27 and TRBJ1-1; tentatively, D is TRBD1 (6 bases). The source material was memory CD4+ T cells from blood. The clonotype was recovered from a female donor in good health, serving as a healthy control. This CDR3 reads CASSTRGAFF. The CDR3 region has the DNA TGTGCCAGCAGTACCAGGGGTGCTTTCTTT.